This TCR beta chain was retrieved from a study of brain metastases from non-small cell lung cancer. Findings and caveats of the study: T-cell infiltration was lower in brain metastases than primaries (P < 0.001). Brain metastases shared most TCR repertoire with primaries, with sparse T cells. T-cell clones appeared expanded in around 61% of brain metastases relative to matched primary tumors.

CDR1 is SGHRS, CDR2 YFSETQ, per germline. V shed 1 base, J shed 1 base, and the junction held 1 base outside the gene matches. CDR3 length: 15 residues. Note on this clone: Its antigen is currently unknown.

Method: immunoSEQ multiplex PCR; TCRdb's copy keeps in-frame clones and lacks some. The sample lists 800 to 1,000 clones; around 86% were seen once. Sample: primary lung tumor tissue. The sequence was collected from a donor aged 40 or older with non-small cell lung cancer. The chain recombines TRBV5-1 with TRBJ2-2, with 7 bases that match TRBD2. Written as DNA, the CDR3 is TGCGCCAGCAGCTTGAGCGGGATGAACACCGGGGAGCTGTTTTTT. Translating gives CASSLSGMNTGELFF. The full variable domain, its missing parts supplied by reference TRBV5-1 and TRBJ2-2, is KAGVTQTPRYLIKTRGQQVTLSCSPISGHRSVSWYQQTPGQGLQFLFEYFSETQRNKGNFPGRFSGRQFSNSRSEMNVSTLELGDSALYLCASSLSGMNTGELFFGEGSRLTVL.